This T cell receptor beta chain was found in a study of liver allograft versus peripheral blood T cells. Study as a whole: Recipients' peripheral blood supplied the T cell receptor repertoires against which those in transplanted livers were compared.

This CDR3 comprises 13 residues. Trimming took off 0 bases at V and 4 bases at J, with 9 bases between the two ends. Germline V gene data show CDR1 as GTSNPN and CDR2 as SVGIG (reference sequence). Worth noting for this clonotype: Its antigen remains unknown.

Findings and limits, study-wide: Intragraft T cell receptor repertoires of liver allografts were reportedly distinct from those in peripheral blood.

Each CDR3 protein is one row after TCRdb ran MiXCR on the reads. In the table there are approximately 16,000 distinct CDR3 sequences, more than 20% of which are singletons. The TCR sequence derives from a human patient who had a liver transplant. Some of the T cells might come from the graft donor. This chain links TRBV30 with TRBJ1-1; no reliable D call. Written as DNA, the CDR3 is TGTGCCTGGAGTGTAGGAGGGATCACTGAAGCTTTCTTT. This sequence encodes CAWSVGGITEAFF.